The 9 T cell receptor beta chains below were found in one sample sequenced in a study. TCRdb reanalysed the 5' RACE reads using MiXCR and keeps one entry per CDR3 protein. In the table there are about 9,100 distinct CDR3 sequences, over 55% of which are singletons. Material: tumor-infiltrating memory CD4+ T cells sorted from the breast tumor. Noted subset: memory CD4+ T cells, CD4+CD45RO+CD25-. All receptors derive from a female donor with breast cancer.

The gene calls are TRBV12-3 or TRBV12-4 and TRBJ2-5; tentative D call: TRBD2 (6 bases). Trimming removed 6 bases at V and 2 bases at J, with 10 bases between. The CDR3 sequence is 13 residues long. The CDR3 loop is CASRPSEQETQYF. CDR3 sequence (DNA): TGTGCCAGCAGGCCTAGCGAACAAGAGACCCAGTACTTC.

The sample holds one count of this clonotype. Here the CDR3 reads CASSQGLEGRAGELFF. The DNA of the CDR3 is TGCGCCAGCAGCCAAGGTCTGGAGGGGCGGGCCGGGGAGCTGTTTTTT. V usage is TRBV4-1 and J usage is TRBJ2-2; TRBD2 might be the D (6 bases). Germline CDR1 and CDR2: MGHRA and YSYEKL. Trimming cost V 1 base and J 6 bases, with 15 bases left between them. The CDR3 consists of 16 residues.

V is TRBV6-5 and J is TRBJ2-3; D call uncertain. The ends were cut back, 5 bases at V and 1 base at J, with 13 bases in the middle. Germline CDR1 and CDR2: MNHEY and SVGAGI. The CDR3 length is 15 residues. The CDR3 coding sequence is TGTGCCAGCAGTCGACCTGGCCGGGGCACAGATACGCAGTATTTT. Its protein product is CASSRPGRGTDTQYF.

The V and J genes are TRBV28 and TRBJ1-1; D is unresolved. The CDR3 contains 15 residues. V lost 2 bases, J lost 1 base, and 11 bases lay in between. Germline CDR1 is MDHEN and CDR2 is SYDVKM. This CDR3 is CASSLIDLGNTEAFF. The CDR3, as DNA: TGTGCCAGCAGTTTAATCGATCTAGGGAACACTGAAGCTTTCTTT. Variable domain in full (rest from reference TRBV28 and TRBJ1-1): DVKVTQSSRYLVKRTGEKVFLECVQDMDHENMFWYRQDPGLGLRLIYFSYDVKMKEKGDIPEGYSVSREKKERFSLILESASTNQTSMYLCASSLIDLGNTEAFFGQGTRLTVV.

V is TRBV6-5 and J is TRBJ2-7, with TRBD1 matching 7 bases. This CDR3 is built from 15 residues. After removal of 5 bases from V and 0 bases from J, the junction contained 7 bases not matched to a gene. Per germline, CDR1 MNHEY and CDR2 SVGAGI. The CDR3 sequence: CASSLDRTHSYEQYF. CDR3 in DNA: TGTGCCAGCAGTCTGGACAGGACCCACTCCTACGAGCAGTACTTC.

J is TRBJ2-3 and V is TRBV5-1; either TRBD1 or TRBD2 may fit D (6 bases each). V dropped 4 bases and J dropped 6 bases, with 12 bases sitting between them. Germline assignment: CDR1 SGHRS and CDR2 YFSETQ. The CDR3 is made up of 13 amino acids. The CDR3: CASSPPGGDTQYF. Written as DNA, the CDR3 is TGCGCCAGCAGCCCCCCCGGGGGCGATACGCAGTATTTT.

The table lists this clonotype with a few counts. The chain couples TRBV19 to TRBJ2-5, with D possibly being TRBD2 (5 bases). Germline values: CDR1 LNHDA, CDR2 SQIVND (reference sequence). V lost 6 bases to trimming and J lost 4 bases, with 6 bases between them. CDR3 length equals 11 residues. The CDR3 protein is CASRRGETQYF. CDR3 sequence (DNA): TGTGCCAGTAGACGGGGAGAGACCCAGTACTTC.

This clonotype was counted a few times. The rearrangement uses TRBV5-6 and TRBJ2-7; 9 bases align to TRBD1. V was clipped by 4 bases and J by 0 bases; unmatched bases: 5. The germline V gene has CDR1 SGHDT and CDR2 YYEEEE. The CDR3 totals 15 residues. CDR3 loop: CASSVRDRVSYEQYF. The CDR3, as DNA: TGTGCCAGCAGCGTCCGGGACAGGGTCTCCTACGAGCAGTACTTC. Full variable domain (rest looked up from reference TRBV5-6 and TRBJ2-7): DAGVTQSPTHLIKTRGQQVTLRCSPKSGHDTVSWYQQALGQGPQFIFQYYEEEERQRGNFPDRFSGHQFPNYSSELNVNALLLGDSALYLCASSVRDRVSYEQYFGPGTRLTVT.

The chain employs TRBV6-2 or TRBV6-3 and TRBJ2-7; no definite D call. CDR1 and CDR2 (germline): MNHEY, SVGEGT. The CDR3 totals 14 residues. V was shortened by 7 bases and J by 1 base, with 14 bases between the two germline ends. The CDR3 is CASKPLRESYEQYF. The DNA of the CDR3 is TGTGCCAGCAAACCGCTTCGCGAATCCTACGAGCAGTACTTC.